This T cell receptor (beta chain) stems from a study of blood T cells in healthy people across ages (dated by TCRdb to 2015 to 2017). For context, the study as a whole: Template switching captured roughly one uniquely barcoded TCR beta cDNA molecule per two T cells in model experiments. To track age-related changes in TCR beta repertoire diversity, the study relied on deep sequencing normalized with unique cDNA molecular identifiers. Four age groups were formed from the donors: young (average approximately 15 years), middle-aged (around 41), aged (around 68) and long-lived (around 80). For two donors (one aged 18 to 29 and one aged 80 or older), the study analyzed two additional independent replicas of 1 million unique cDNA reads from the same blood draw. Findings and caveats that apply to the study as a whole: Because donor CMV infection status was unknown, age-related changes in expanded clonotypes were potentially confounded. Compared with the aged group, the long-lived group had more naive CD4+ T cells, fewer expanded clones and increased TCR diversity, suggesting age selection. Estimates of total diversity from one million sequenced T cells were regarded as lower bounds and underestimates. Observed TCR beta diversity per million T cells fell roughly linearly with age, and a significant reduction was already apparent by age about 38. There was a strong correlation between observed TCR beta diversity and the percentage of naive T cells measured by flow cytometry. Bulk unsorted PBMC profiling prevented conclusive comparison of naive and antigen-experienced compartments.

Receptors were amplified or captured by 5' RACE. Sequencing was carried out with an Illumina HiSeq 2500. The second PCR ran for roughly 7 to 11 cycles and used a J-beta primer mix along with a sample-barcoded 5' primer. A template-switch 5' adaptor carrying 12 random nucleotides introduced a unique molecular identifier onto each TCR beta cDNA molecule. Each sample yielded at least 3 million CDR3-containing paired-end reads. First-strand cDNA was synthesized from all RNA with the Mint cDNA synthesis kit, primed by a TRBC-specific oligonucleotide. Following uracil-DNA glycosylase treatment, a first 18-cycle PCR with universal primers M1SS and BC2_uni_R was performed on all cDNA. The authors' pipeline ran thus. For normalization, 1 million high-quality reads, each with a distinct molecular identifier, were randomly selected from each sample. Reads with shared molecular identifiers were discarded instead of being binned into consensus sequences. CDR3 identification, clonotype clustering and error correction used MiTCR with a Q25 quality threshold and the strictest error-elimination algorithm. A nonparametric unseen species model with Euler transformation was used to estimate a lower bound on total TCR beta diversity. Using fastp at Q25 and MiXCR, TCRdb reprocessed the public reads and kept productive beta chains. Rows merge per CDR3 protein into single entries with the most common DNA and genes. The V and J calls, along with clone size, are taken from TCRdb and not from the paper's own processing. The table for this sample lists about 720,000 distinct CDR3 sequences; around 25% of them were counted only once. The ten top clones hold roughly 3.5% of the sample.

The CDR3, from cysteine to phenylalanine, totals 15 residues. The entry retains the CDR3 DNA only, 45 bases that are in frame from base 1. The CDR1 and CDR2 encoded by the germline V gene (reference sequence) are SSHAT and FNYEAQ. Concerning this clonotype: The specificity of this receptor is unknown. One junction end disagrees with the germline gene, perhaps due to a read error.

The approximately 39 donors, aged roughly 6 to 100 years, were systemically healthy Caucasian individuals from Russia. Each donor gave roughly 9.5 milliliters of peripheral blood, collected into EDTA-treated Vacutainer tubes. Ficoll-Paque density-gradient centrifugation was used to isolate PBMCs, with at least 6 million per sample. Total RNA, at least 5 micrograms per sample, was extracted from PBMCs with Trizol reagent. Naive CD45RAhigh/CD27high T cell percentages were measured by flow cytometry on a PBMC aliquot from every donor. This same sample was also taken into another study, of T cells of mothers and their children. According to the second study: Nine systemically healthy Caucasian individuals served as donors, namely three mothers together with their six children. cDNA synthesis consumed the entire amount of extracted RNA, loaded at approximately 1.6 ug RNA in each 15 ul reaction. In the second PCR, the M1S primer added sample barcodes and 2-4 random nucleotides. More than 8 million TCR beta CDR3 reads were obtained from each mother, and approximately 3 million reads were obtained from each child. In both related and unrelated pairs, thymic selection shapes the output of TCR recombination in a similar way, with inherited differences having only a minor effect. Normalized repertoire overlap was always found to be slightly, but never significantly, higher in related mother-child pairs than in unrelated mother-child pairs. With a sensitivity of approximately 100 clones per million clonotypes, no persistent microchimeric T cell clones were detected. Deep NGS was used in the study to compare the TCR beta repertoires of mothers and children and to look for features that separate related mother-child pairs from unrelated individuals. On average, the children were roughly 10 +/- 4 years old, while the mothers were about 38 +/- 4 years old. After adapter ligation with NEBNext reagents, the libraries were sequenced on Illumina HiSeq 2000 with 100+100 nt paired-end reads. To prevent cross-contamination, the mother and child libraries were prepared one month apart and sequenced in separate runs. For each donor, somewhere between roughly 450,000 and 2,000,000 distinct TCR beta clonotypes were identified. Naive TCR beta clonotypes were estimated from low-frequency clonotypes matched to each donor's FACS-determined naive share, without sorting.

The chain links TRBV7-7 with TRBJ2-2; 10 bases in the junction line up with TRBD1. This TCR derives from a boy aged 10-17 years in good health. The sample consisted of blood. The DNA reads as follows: TGTGCTAGCAGCCTCCGGGACAGGGGTACCGGGGAGCTGTTTTTT. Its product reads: CASSLRDRGTGELFF.